This T cell receptor beta chain was sequenced during a study of blood T cell repertoires in COVID-19. Study context: Researchers got acute and convalescent COVID-19 samples from the United States, Italy and Spain. Nucleic acid was either cDNA or gDNA, and it came from T cells, B-cell-depleted T cells, or PBMCs.

Study processing details: Reference gene primer amplification gave nucleated cell count estimates. The table came from immunoSEQ multiplex PCR; TCRdb's copy has only in-frame clones and leaves some out. V, J and clone size are those of that table, while D and trimming were read from the DNA. The table has around 100,000 clones, around 86% seen once. Germline V gene data show CDR1 as LNHDA and CDR2 as SQIVND (reference sequence). The CDR3 loop spans 16 amino acids. The V gene lost 7 bases and the J gene lost 7 bases, with 20 bases spanning the gap. The gene calls are TRBV19 and TRBJ1-6; D remains ambiguous. Sequenced material: peripheral blood. This sequence was found in an older man with acute or convalescent COVID-19. The CDR3: CASTKNWGGGNSPLHF. The DNA for the CDR3 is TGTGCCAGTACTAAGAATTGGGGAGGTGGCAATTCACCCCTCCACTTT.